The entry below gives a single T cell receptor (beta chain) sequence along with its context. Its cognate antigen is unknown. The sample comes from a study of T cell clonotyping in hematopoietic cell transplantation. Study outcomes and limitations: At the given depth, recipient repertoires were over 95% de novo clonotypes.

Only in-frame clones appear in the TCRdb table, and some are missing; sequencing was by immunoSEQ multiplex PCR. The repertoire holds roughly 4,300 clones, with around 19% as singletons. This TCR came from a male patient in his fifties who had an allogeneic stem cell transplant from a related donor, so the T cells may come from the graft donor. Some clones in this sample may be carry-over from other donors' samples. The source was peripheral blood mononuclear cells, collected 30 days after allogeneic stem cell transplant.

CDR3 sequence: CASSEYGSEQFF. In DNA, the CDR3 is TGTGCCAGCAGTGAATATGGAAGCGAGCAGTTCTTC. The V gene is TRBV25-1, the J gene TRBJ2-1; D is undetermined. Germline CDR1 reads MGHDK; CDR2 reads SYGVNS. Trimming removed 0 bases from V and 10 bases from J, with 7 bases in between. The CDR3 is 12 amino acids. The full variable domain, rest sourced from reference TRBV25-1 and TRBJ2-1, is EADIYQTPRYLVIGTGKKITLECSQTMGHDKMYWYQQDPGMELHLIHYSYGVNSTEKGDLSSESTVSRIRTEHFPLTLESARPSHTSQYLCASSEYGSEQFFGPGTRLTVL.